This is a list of T cell receptor beta chains from one sample in a study of blood T cell repertoires in COVID-19. The protocol was immunoSEQ multiplex PCR, while the TCRdb copy is restricted to in-frame clones and leaves out a portion. The sample lists 120,000 or so clones, approximately 81% occurring once. Source material: peripheral blood. These receptors all come from a man aged 40-50 years with active or convalescent COVID-19. The CDR3 runs from the conserved cysteine through the conserved F or W. The order of the fields is V gene, J gene, D gene, clone size, CDR3 DNA, CDR3 protein. A D gene is named only where the DNA matches it firmly. For some rows the clone size is stated as once, few or many, or as a class when expanded; others skip it.

TRBV5-1	TRBJ2-1	TRBD1	-	TGCGCCAGCAGCTTGGGGGACAGGGTCGGCGATGAGCAGTTCTTC	CASSLGDRVGDEQFF
TRBV30	TRBJ2-2	-	-	TGTGCCTGGAGTGTACACGGGGAGCTGTTTTTT	CAWSVHGELFF
TRBV24-1	TRBJ2-6	-	-	TGTGCCACCAGTGATGAGTCCCGCTCTGGGGCCAACGTCCTGACTTTC	CATSDESRSGANVLTF
TRBV6-6	TRBJ2-1	TRBD2	once	TGTGCCAGCACCAGCGGGAGGCCCCCCTACAATGAGCAGTTCTTC	CASTSGRPPYNEQFF
TRBV14	TRBJ2-1	TRBD2	-	TGTGCCAGCAGCCGGATGCTCGGCGGGGGGTCCCCTGGTGAGCAGTTCTTC	CASSRMLGGGSPGEQFF
TRBV6-5	TRBJ1-1	-	-	TGTGCCAGCAGGGATTCAGGCACTGAAGCTTTCTTT	CASRDSGTEAFF
TRBV7-6	TRBJ2-1	TRBD1	-	TGTGCCAGCAGCCCAGACAGGGTCTCTGAGCAGTTCTTC	CASSPDRVSEQFF
TRBV24-1	TRBJ1-5	TRBD1	-	TGTGCCACCAGTGATTCCGGACAGGGAACGTATCAGCCCCAGCATTTT	CATSDSGQGTYQPQHF
TRBV28	TRBJ2-7	TRBD1	-	TGTGCCAGCAGCGAGACAGGGGCCCCTTACGAGCAGTACTTC	CASSETGAPYEQYF
TRBV6-2/TRBV6-3	TRBJ1-1	-	-	TGTGCCAGCAGCCCTGGAGAGAACACTGAAGCTTTCTTT	CASSPGENTEAFF
TRBV2	TRBJ2-7	-	-	TGTGCCAGCTCTATCGGTTCCTACGAGCAGTACTTC	CASSIGSYEQYF
TRBV28	TRBJ1-5	-	-	TGTGCCAGCAGTTTATTAGGGAGGAAGGATCAGCCCCAGCATTTT	CASSLLGRKDQPQHF
TRBV10-1	TRBJ2-7	-	-	TGCGCCAGCAGCTCCGACAGGCGGGCTTACGAGCAGTACTTC	CASSSDRRAYEQYF
TRBV7-2	TRBJ2-3	TRBD1	-	TGTGCCAGCAGTTTGTCAACAGGGGGCAATACGCAGTATTTT	CASSLSTGGNTQYF
TRBV18	TRBJ1-4	TRBD1	once	TGTGCCAGCTCAAATGGGGACAGTGGATTAACTAATGAAAAACTGTTTTTT	CASSNGDSGLTNEKLFF
TRBV21-1	TRBJ1-6	-	many	TGTGCCAGCAGCAAAGCGGACAGGGGTTCACCCCTCCACTTT	CASSKADRGSPLHF